Listed below are T cell receptor beta chains from one sample, sequenced in a study of cytomegalovirus exposure and HLA in healthy donors. TCRdb's table, derived via immunoSEQ multiplex PCR, lists solely in-frame clones and lacks some. The sample lists about 130,000 clones, approximately 75% seen once, with about 3.3% in the top ten. The sequenced material came from PBMCs. The receptors originated from a woman aged 45-60 years in good health and CMV-seronegative. Both conserved end residues are part of each CDR3. D genes are given only for firm matches.

j_call: TRBJ2-1
v_call: TRBV5-1
d_call: TRBD2
cdr3_aa: CASSERPGGEQFF

j_call: TRBJ2-3
v_call: TRBV6-5
d_call: -
cdr3_aa: CASSPGIGADTQYF

j_call: TRBJ1-1
v_call: TRBV19
d_call: TRBD1
cdr3_aa: CASSIQGDTEAFF

j_call: TRBJ2-2
v_call: TRBV7-3
d_call: TRBD2
cdr3_aa: CASSQSSGANTGELFF

j_call: TRBJ2-2
v_call: TRBV13
d_call: TRBD2
cdr3_aa: CASSLVSGLAGGSNTGELFF

j_call: TRBJ2-7
v_call: TRBV29-1
d_call: -
cdr3_aa: CSVVKGVGEQYF

j_call: TRBJ2-7
v_call: TRBV19
d_call: -
cdr3_aa: CATSTGPSEQYF

j_call: TRBJ1-3
v_call: TRBV6-5
d_call: -
cdr3_aa: CASSYSTGYSGNTIYF

j_call: TRBJ2-7
v_call: TRBV11-3
d_call: -
cdr3_aa: CASSTGTQYEQYF

j_call: TRBJ1-1
v_call: TRBV6-5
d_call: -
cdr3_aa: CASSFGLRNTEAFF

j_call: -
v_call: TRBV2
d_call: -
cdr3_aa: CATRTLGRLGPSSYEQYF

j_call: TRBJ2-3
v_call: TRBV7-9
d_call: -
cdr3_aa: CASSLRASASTDTQYF

j_call: TRBJ2-1
v_call: TRBV28
d_call: TRBD1
cdr3_aa: CASRWTGQQFF

j_call: TRBJ1-2
v_call: TRBV4-3
d_call: -
cdr3_aa: CASSQVGAMGVVGYTF

j_call: TRBJ2-1
v_call: TRBV19
d_call: -
cdr3_aa: CASSGKTYNEQFF

j_call: TRBJ2-6
v_call: TRBV6-5
d_call: -
cdr3_aa: CASMMGGAGANVLTF

j_call: TRBJ2-2
v_call: TRBV28
d_call: -
cdr3_aa: CASSLVPGLNTGELFF

j_call: TRBJ1-4
v_call: TRBV7-2
d_call: -
cdr3_aa: CASSLGGRPTTNEKLFF

j_call: TRBJ2-1
v_call: TRBV4-1
d_call: TRBD2
cdr3_aa: CASSQDARLAGFNNEQFF

j_call: TRBJ1-2
v_call: TRBV27
d_call: -
cdr3_aa: CASSSSDGIPRGYTF

j_call: TRBJ1-5
v_call: TRBV29-1
d_call: TRBD1
cdr3_aa: CSVGTGSNQPQHF

j_call: TRBJ2-3
v_call: TRBV19
d_call: -
cdr3_aa: CASSPGDRFTDTQYF

j_call: TRBJ2-3
v_call: TRBV27
d_call: -
cdr3_aa: CASSLSKVGGLSTDTQYF

j_call: TRBJ2-3
v_call: TRBV6-1
d_call: TRBD2
cdr3_aa: CAGASGSDTQYF

j_call: TRBJ1-1
v_call: TRBV5-1
d_call: -
cdr3_aa: CASSLARNTEAFF

j_call: TRBJ1-1
v_call: TRBV28
d_call: -
cdr3_aa: CASSLFVKTAEAFF

j_call: TRBJ1-2
v_call: TRBV28
d_call: TRBD1
cdr3_aa: CASLPDRGHTSNYGYTF

j_call: TRBJ1-1
v_call: TRBV19
d_call: TRBD1
cdr3_aa: CASIRTGGSEAFF

j_call: TRBJ1-5
v_call: TRBV30
d_call: -
cdr3_aa: CAWSARNSNQPQHF